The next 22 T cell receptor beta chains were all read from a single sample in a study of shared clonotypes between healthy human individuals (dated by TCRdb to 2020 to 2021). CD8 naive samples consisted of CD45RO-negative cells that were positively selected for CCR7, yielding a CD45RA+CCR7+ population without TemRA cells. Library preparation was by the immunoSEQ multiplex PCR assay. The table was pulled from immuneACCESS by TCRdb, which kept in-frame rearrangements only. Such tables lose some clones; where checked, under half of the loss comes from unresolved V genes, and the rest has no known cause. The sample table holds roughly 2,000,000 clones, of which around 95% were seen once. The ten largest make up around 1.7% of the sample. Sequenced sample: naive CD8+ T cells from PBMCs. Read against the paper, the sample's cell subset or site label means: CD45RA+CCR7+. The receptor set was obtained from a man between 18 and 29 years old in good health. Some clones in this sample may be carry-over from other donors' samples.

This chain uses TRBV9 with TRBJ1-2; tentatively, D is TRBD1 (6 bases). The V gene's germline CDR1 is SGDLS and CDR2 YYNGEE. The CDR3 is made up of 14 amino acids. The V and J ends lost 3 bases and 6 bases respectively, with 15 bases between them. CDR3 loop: CASSAKDSFHGYTF. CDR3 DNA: TGTGCCAGCAGCGCCAAGGACAGTTTCCATGGCTACACCTTC.

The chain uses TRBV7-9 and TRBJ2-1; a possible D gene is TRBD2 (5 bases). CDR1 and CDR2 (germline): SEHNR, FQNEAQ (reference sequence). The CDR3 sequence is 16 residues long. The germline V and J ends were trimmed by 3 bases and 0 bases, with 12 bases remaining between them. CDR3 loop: CASSFFGKSSYNEQFF. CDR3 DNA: TGTGCCAGCAGCTTTTTCGGGAAGAGCTCCTACAATGAGCAGTTCTTC.

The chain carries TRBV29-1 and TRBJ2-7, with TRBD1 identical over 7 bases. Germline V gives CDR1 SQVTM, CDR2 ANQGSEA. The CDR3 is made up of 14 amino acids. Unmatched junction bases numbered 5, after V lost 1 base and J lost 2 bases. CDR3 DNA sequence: TGCAGCGTTGAAGGGATCGGGACAGCCTACGAGCAGTACTTC. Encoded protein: CSVEGIGTAYEQYF.

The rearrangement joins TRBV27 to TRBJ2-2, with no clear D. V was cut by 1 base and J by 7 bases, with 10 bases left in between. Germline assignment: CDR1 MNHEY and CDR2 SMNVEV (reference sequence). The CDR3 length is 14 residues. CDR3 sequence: CASSLFPDGGELFF. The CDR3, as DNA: TGTGCCAGCAGTTTATTCCCGGACGGCGGGGAGCTGTTTTTT.

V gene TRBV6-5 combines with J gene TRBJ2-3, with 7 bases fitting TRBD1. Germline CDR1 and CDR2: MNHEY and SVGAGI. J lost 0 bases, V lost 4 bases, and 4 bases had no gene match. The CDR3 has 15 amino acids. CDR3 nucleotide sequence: TGTGCCAGCAGTTCCCCGGGACAGAGCACAGATACGCAGTATTTT. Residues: CASSSPGQSTDTQYF.

The CDR3 DNA sequence: TGTGCCAGCTCTAAAAAAGACTTCTCCTTCTCCTACGAGCAGTACTTC. It is translated as CASSKKDFSFSYEQYF. V is TRBV5-6 and J is TRBJ2-7; D remains unclear. The V and J ends lost 7 bases and 0 bases respectively, with 20 bases between them. Germline CDR1 reads SGHDT; CDR2 reads YYEEEE. The CDR3 runs to 16 residues.

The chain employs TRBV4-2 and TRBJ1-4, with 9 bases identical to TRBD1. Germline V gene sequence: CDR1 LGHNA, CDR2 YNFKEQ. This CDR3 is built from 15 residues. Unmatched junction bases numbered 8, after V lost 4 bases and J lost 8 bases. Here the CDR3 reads CASSPDRGSEEKLFF. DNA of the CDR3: TGTGCCAGCAGCCCTGACAGGGGGTCGGAAGAAAAACTGTTTTTT.

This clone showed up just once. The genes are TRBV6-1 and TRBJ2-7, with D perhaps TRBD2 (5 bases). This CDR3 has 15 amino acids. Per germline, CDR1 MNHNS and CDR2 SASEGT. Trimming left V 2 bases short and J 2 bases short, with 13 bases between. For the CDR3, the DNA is TGTGCCAGCAGTGAATTGGCGGGTGCGGCCTACGAGCAGTACTTC. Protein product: CASSELAGAAYEQYF.

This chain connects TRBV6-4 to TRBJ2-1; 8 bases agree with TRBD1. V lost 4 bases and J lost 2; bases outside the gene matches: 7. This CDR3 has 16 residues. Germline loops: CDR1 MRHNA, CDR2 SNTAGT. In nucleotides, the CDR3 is TGTGCCAGCAGTGCGATTTACAGGGGGGCCTACAATGAGCAGTTCTTC. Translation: CASSAIYRGAYNEQFF.

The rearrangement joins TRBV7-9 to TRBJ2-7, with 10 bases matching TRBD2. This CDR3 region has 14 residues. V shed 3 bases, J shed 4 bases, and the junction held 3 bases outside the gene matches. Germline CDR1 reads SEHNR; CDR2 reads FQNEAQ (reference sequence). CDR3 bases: TGTGCCAGCAGCTTCGGGACTAGCGTATACGAGCAGTACTTC. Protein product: CASSFGTSVYEQYF.

The CDR3 protein is CASSLGGGSYEQYF. The CDR3 nucleotides are TGCGCCAGCAGCCTAGGGGGGGGGTCCTACGAGCAGTACTTC. The gene calls are TRBV4-1 and TRBJ2-7; D is possibly TRBD2 (7 bases). The V gene lost 4 bases and the J gene lost 1 base, with 11 bases spanning the gap. The germline V gene encodes CDR1 MGHRA and CDR2 YSYEKL. The CDR3 runs 14 residues.

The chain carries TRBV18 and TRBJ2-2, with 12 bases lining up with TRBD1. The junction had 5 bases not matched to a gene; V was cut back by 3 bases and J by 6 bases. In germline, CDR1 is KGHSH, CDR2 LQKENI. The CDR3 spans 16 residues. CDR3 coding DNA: TGTGCCAGCTCACCGGTCGGGACAGGGGGCTCCGGGGAGCTGTTTTTT. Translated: CASSPVGTGGSGELFF.

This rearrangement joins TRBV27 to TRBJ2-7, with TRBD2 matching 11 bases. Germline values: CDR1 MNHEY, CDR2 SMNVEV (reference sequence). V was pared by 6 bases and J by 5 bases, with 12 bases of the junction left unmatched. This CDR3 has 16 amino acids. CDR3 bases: TGTGCCAGCAGCGTCTGGGGTAGCGGGAGGGCCCACGAGCAGTACTTC. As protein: CASSVWGSGRAHEQYF.

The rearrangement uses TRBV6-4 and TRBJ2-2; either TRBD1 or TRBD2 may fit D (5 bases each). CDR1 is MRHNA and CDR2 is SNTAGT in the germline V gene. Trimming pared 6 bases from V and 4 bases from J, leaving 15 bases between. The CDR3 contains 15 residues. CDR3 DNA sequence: TGTGCCAGCAGCCCGGGACGCCTCGCCACCGGGGAGCTGTTTTTT. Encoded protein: CASSPGRLATGELFF.

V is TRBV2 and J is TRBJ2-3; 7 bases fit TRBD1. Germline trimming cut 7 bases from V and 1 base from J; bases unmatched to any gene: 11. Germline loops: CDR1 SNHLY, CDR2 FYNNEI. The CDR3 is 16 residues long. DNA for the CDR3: TGTGCCAGCACAGGGGGTCGGGTCGCCCGCACAGATACGCAGTATTTT. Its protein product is CASTGGRVARTDTQYF.

The CDR3 protein is CASRSWNTEAFF. Here the CDR3 DNA reads TGTGCCAGCAGATCGTGGAACACTGAAGCTTTCTTT. V usage is TRBV6-1 and J usage is TRBJ1-1, with unresolved D. Trimming left V 6 bases short and J 1 base short, with 6 bases between. This CDR3 spans 12 amino acids. Looked up from germline, CDR1 is MNHNS and CDR2 is SASEGT.

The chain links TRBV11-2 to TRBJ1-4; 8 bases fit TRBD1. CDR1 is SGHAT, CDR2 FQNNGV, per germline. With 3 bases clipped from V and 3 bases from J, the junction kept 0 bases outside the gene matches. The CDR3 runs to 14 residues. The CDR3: CASSLTGANEKLFF. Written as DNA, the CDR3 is TGTGCCAGCAGCTTGACAGGGGCTAATGAAAAACTGTTTTTT.

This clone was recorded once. The CDR3 nucleotides are TGTGCCAGCAGCTTAACACGGGAGTTCTACAATGAGCAGTTCTTC. Translation: CASSLTREFYNEQFF. The chain carries TRBV7-6 and TRBJ2-1; D may be TRBD2 (6 bases). V was cut by 2 bases and J by 3 bases, with 11 bases left in between. The CDR3 runs to 15 residues. Germline V gene lookup returns CDR1 SGHVS and CDR2 FNYEAQ.

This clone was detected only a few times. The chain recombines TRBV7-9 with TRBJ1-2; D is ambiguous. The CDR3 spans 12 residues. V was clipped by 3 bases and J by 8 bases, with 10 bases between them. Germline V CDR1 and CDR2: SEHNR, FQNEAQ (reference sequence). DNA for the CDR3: TGTGCCAGCAGCTTCCCGACGGAGGGCTACACCTTC. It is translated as CASSFPTEGYTF.

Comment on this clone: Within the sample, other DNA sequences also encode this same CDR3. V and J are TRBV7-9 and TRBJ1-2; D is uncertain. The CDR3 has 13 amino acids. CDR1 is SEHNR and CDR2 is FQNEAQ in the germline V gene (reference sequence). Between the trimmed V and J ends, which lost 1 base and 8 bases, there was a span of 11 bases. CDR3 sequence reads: CASSLDLGEGYTF. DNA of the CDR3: TGTGCCAGCAGCTTAGACCTTGGGGAAGGCTACACCTTC.

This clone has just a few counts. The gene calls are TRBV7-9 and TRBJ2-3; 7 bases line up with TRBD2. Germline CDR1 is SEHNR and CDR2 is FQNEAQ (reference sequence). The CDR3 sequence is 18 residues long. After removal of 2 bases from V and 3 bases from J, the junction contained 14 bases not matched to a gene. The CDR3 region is CASSLPFRREPLTDTQYF. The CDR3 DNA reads TGTGCCAGCAGCTTACCCTTTAGGCGGGAGCCATTAACAGATACGCAGTATTTT.

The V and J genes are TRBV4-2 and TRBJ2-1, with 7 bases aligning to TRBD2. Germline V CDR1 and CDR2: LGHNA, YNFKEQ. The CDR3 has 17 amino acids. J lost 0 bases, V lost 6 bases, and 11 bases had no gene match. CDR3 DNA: TGTGCCAGCAGGAGGGACCAAGCGGGACCCTCCTACAATGAGCAGTTCTTC. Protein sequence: CASRRDQAGPSYNEQFF.